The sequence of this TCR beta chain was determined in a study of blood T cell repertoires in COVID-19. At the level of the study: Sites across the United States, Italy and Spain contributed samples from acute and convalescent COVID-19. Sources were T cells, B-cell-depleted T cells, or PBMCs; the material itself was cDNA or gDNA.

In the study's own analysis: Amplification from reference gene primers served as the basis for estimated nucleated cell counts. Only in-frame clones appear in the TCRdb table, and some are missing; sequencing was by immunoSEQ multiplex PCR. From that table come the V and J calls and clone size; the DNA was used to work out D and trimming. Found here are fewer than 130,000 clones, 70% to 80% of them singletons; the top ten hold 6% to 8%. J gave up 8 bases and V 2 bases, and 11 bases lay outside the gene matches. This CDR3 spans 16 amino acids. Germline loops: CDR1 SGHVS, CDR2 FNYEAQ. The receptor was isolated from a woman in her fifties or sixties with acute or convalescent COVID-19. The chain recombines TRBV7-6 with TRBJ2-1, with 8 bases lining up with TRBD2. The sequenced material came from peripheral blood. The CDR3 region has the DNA TGTGCCAGCAGCTTAAGCGCTGGCGGGGGGAATCATGAGCAGTTCTTC. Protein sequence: CASSLSAGGGNHEQFF.